The next 31 T cell receptor beta chains were all read from a single sample in a study of T cells in localized non-small cell lung cancer. The method was immunoSEQ multiplex PCR; TCRdb's version includes in-frame clones alone and lacks a portion of them. In the table there are about 26,000 clones, more than 75% of which are singletons. This specimen was peripheral blood, taken before any cancer treatment. Receptor source: a woman aged 35-70 years with stage I lung adenocarcinoma.

The chain links TRBV10-1 to TRBJ1-5, with D possibly TRBD1 on 5 matching bases. The CDR3 totals 16 residues. Germline V lookup: CDR1 WNHNN, CDR2 SYGVQD (reference sequence). The V gene lost 8 bases and the J gene lost 4 bases, with 21 bases spanning the gap. CDR3 nucleotides: TGCGCCAGCCCGGCAGGGAAGGGAATGGGGAATCAGCCCCAGCATTTT. Its translation: CASPAGKGMGNQPQHF.

The CDR3 loop reads CASGPGWAVIQETQYF. DNA of the CDR3: TGTGCCAGCGGCCCCGGGTGGGCGGTCATCCAAGAGACCCAGTACTTC. The rearrangement uses TRBV2 and TRBJ2-5; D is unclear. Germline assignment: CDR1 SNHLY and CDR2 FYNNEI. Trimming removed 8 bases from V and 1 base from J, with 20 bases in between. The CDR3 loop spans 16 amino acids.

J is TRBJ2-3 and V is TRBV7-9; D is tentatively TRBD1 or TRBD2 (5 bases each). Germline assignment: CDR1 SEHNR and CDR2 FQNEAQ (reference sequence). V was cut by 1 base and J by 0 bases, with 8 bases left in between. The CDR3 extends over 15 amino acids. CDR3: CASSLGGASTDTQYF. Here the CDR3 DNA reads TGTGCCAGCAGCTTAGGAGGGGCTAGCACAGATACGCAGTATTTT.

This chain connects TRBV15 to TRBJ2-3; 10 nucleotides align to TRBD1. This CDR3 is 15 amino acids long. Germline V lookup: CDR1 LNHNV, CDR2 YYDKDF (reference sequence). V gave up 3 bases and J gave up 4 bases; unmatched junction bases: 4. The CDR3 reads CATSRGQGNADTQYF. The CDR3 bases are TGTGCCACCAGCAGGGGACAGGGGAACGCAGATACGCAGTATTTT. The complete variable domain, with remaining parts taken from reference TRBV15 and TRBJ2-3, reads DAMVIQNPRYQVTQFGKPVTLSCSQTLNHNVMYWYQQKSSQAPKLLFHYYDKDFNNEADTPDNFQSRRPNTSFCFLDIRSPGLGDTAMYLCATSRGQGNADTQYFGPGTRLTVL.

V gene TRBV29-1 combines with J gene TRBJ2-5, with D unclear. The CDR3 is made up of 15 amino acids. V dropped 6 bases and J dropped 1 base, with 18 bases sitting between them. CDR1 is SQVTM, CDR2 ANQGSEA, per germline. Here the CDR3 DNA reads TGCAGCGTGGGAACGCCCCAAGGGTTCCAAGAGACCCAGTACTTC. As protein: CSVGTPQGFQETQYF.

J is TRBJ1-1 and V is TRBV7-2; no clear D. Germline CDR1 reads SGHTA; CDR2 reads FQGNSA. Between the trimmed V and J ends, which lost 1 base and 7 bases, there was a span of 16 bases. The CDR3 length is 15 residues. The CDR3 loop reads CASSLVVRQSNEAFF. CDR3 DNA sequence: TGTGCCAGCAGCTTAGTAGTCAGGCAATCGAATGAAGCTTTCTTT.

The chain carries TRBV6-1 and TRBJ1-5; 7 bases match TRBD1. CDR1 and CDR2 from the germline V gene are MNHNS and SASEGT. The CDR3 is 15 amino acids. With 0 bases clipped from V and 6 bases from J, the junction kept 5 bases outside the gene matches. As DNA, the CDR3 is TGTGCCAGCAGTGAAGCCTGGGCAGGGGGTCAGCCCCAGCATTTT. This translates into CASSEAWAGGQPQHF.

The chain is built from TRBV7-9 and TRBJ1-1, with a possible D match to TRBD1 (6 bases). The length of the CDR3 is 14 residues. Trimming cost V 5 bases and J 0 bases, with 10 bases left between them. Looked up from germline, CDR1 is SEHNR and CDR2 is FQNEAQ (reference sequence). The CDR3 here is CASSRDIVNTEAFF. The CDR3 bases are TGTGCCAGCAGCAGGGACATTGTGAACACTGAAGCTTTCTTT.

The chain has TRBV6-5 and TRBJ2-7; unclear D gene. Germline CDR1 and CDR2: MNHEY and SVGAGI. This CDR3 contains 11 residues. V lost 5 bases to trimming and J lost 6 bases, with 8 bases between them. The CDR3 sequence: CASSTSFEQYF. The CDR3 DNA reads as TGTGCCAGCAGTACCTCTTTCGAGCAGTACTTC.

The chain uses TRBV18 and TRBJ1-1, with 7 bases identical to TRBD1. The CDR3 contains 11 residues. The germline gives CDR1 KGHSH, CDR2 LQKENI. Germline trimming cut 3 bases from V and 8 bases from J; bases unmatched to any gene: 0. The CDR3 loop reads CASSPGQEAFF. CDR3 in DNA: TGTGCCAGCTCACCGGGACAGGAAGCTTTCTTT. Variable domain in full (rest from reference TRBV18 and TRBJ1-1): NAGVMQNPRHLVRRRGQEARLRCSPMKGHSHVYWYRQLPEEGLKFMVYLQKENIIDESGMPKERFSAEFPKEGPSILRIQQVVRGDSAAYFCASSPGQEAFFGQGTRLTVV.

The V and J genes are TRBV2 and TRBJ1-3, with a possible D match to TRBD1 (6 bases). Germline-derived CDR1 and CDR2 are SNHLY and FYNNEI. There are 15 residues in the CDR3. V was shortened by 6 bases and J by 4 bases, with 16 bases between the two germline ends. The CDR3 here is CASRDVSGAGNTIYF. As DNA, the CDR3 is TGTGCCAGCAGGGACGTATCAGGGGCAGGAAACACCATATATTTT. The whole variable domain, remainder taken from reference TRBV2 and TRBJ1-3, is EPEVTQTPSHQVTQMGQEVILRCVPISNHLYFYWYRQILGQKVEFLVSFYNNEISEKSEIFDDQFSVERPDGSNFTLKIRSTKLEDSAMYFCASRDVSGAGNTIYFGEGSWLTVV.

The chain carries TRBV7-8 and TRBJ2-5; 11 bases match TRBD1. The CDR3 covers 17 residues. Germline CDR1 SGHVS, CDR2 FQNEAQ. Trimming took 4 bases from V and 6 from J; bases not matched to a gene: 13. The CDR3 DNA follows: TGTGCCAGCAGCTGGACCGGGGGACAGGGGGAAGGGAAGACCCAGTACTTC. Its protein is CASSWTGGQGEGKTQYF.

This sequence joins TRBV7-2 and TRBJ2-1; 10 bases align to TRBD1. The CDR3 extends over 13 amino acids. The J segment lost 8 bases and the V segment lost 5 bases, leaving 3 bases of the junction unmatched. CDR1 is SGHTA, CDR2 FQGNSA, per germline. In nucleotides, the CDR3 is TGTGCCAGCAGCCGGGGACAGGGGTATGAGCAGTTCTTC. Amino acid sequence: CASSRGQGYEQFF.

Only one count was recorded for this clone. Here the CDR3 reads CASSLDRLYEDTQYF. The CDR3 DNA sequence: TGCGCCAGCAGCTTGGATAGGTTATATGAGGATACGCAGTATTTT. The chain carries TRBV5-1 and TRBJ2-3; no firm D call. Trimming removed 0 bases from V and 6 bases from J, with 14 bases in between. The germline V gene has CDR1 SGHRS and CDR2 YFSETQ. The CDR3 totals 15 residues.

The chain uses TRBV7-9 and TRBJ1-2; D not certain. The V end lost 2 bases, the J end lost 6 bases, and 13 bases lay between the germline ends. This CDR3 has 14 amino acids. The germline V gene has CDR1 SEHNR and CDR2 FQNEAQ (reference sequence). This chain's CDR3 is CASSLFRHDDGYTF. CDR3 nucleotides: TGTGCCAGCAGCTTATTCCGCCATGACGATGGCTACACCTTC. Full variable domain (rest looked up from reference TRBV7-9 and TRBJ1-2): DTGVSQNPRHKITKRGQNVTFRCDPISEHNRLYWYRQTLGQGPEFLTYFQNEAQLEKSRLLSDRFSAERPKGSFSTLEIQRTEQGDSAMYLCASSLFRHDDGYTFGSGTRLTVV.

The table lists this clone with a count of one. The chain carries TRBV6-1 and TRBJ1-1; D is unclear. V lost 10 bases and J 1 base, leaving 13 bases between the germline ends. The germline CDR1 and CDR2 sequences are MNHNS and SASEGT. This CDR3 has 13 amino acids. The CDR3 loop reads CAIKRASNTEAFF. DNA for the CDR3: TGTGCCATCAAGAGGGCTTCGAACACTGAAGCTTTCTTT.

The chain recombines TRBV10-1 with TRBJ2-2; unclear D gene. Trimming left V 3 bases short and J 2 bases short, with 10 bases between. The CDR3 is 15 amino acids. CDR1 is WNHNN, CDR2 SYGVQD, per germline (reference sequence). The CDR3 protein is CASSDRPGNTGELFF. The CDR3 nucleotides are TGCGCCAGCAGTGATAGGCCGGGCAACACCGGGGAGCTGTTTTTT.

The J gene is TRBJ2-5, the V gene TRBV11-2; TRBD1 agrees at 9 bases. Trimming cost V 5 bases and J 5 bases; bases outside gene matches: 9. CDR1 and CDR2 from the germline V gene are SGHAT and FQNNGV. The CDR3 totals 15 residues. The CDR3 region is CASSLQTGGGETQYF. The CDR3 DNA reads TGTGCCAGCAGCCTCCAAACAGGGGGCGGGGAGACCCAGTACTTC.

The chain is built from TRBV6-1 and TRBJ1-2; D is possibly TRBD1 (6 bases). V was shortened by 2 bases and J by 6 bases, with 13 bases between the two germline ends. Germline CDR1 is MNHNS and CDR2 is SASEGT. This CDR3 comprises 14 residues. The CDR3 is CASSESTGYNGYTF. CDR3 in DNA: TGTGCCAGCAGTGAATCGACAGGATATAATGGCTACACCTTC.

This clone has only a few counts. The CDR3 nucleotides are TGTGCCAGCAGTGAACCGGACTCTGTCAATGAGCAGTTCTTC. The encoded protein is CASSEPDSVNEQFF. The rearrangement uses TRBV2 and TRBJ2-1, with D maybe TRBD2 (5 bases). Germline V lookup: CDR1 SNHLY, CDR2 FYNNEI. The CDR3 sequence is 14 residues long. V was pared by 2 bases and J by 6 bases, with 11 bases between.

The V and J genes are TRBV14 and TRBJ2-5; D assignment may be TRBD1 or TRBD2 (5 bases each). This CDR3 contains 13 residues. Looked up from germline, CDR1 is SGHDN and CDR2 is FVKESK. Trimming removed 4 bases at V and 5 bases at J, with 11 bases between. CDR3 in amino acids: CASSPGWGETQYF. The CDR3 DNA reads TGTGCCAGCAGCCCGGGATGGGGGGAGACCCAGTACTTC.

This chain uses TRBV5-1 with TRBJ2-1; D unclear. Germline V lookup: CDR1 SGHRS, CDR2 YFSETQ. Trimming removed 0 bases at V and 6 bases at J, with 4 bases between. CDR3 size: 12 residues. The CDR3 DNA reads TGCGCCAGCAGCTTGGTGCGCAATGAGCAGTTCTTC. It yields the protein CASSLVRNEQFF.

The chain carries TRBV4-3 and TRBJ2-5; 7 bases are shared with TRBD1. With V trimmed by 2 bases and J by 5 bases, 5 bases remained unmatched. CDR1 is LGHNA and CDR2 is YSLEER in the germline V gene. This CDR3 spans 14 amino acids. The CDR3 sequence is CASSQPGQLETQYF. CDR3 DNA sequence: TGCGCCAGCAGCCAACCGGGACAGCTGGAGACCCAGTACTTC.

The V gene is TRBV4-3, the J gene TRBJ2-7; 8 nucleotides line up with TRBD1. This CDR3 contains 16 residues. CDR1 and CDR2 from the germline V gene are LGHNA and YSLEER. The V segment lost 2 bases and the J segment 4 bases; nucleotides outside the gene matches: 10. CDR3 bases: TGCGCCAGCAGCCAATTTGGGCCAGGGGGCTTATACGAGCAGTACTTC. Its protein product is CASSQFGPGGLYEQYF.

The chain has TRBV6-6 and TRBJ2-2; D tentatively fits TRBD1 or TRBD2 (5 bases each). The CDR3 is made up of 15 amino acids. The V gene lost 7 bases and the J gene lost 7 bases, with 19 bases spanning the gap. Germline V gene lookup returns CDR1 MNHNY and CDR2 SVGAGI (reference sequence). The CDR3 reads CASTPGWGWHGELFF. CDR3 in DNA: TGTGCCAGCACCCCCGGGTGGGGGTGGCACGGGGAGCTGTTTTTT.

By sample share, this clone is medium-sized. CDR3 loop: CASSLEGRGALNEQFF. The CDR3 nucleotides read TGTGCCAGCAGCTTGGAAGGGCGGGGCGCCTTGAATGAGCAGTTCTTC. V is TRBV5-6 and J is TRBJ2-1; D possibly corresponds to TRBD2 (6 bases). The V and J ends lost 0 bases and 7 bases respectively, with 17 bases between them. CDR1 SGHDT and CDR2 YYEEEE come from the germline V gene. The CDR3 has 16 amino acids. Full variable domain (rest looked up from reference TRBV5-6 and TRBJ2-1): DAGVTQSPTHLIKTRGQQVTLRCSPKSGHDTVSWYQQALGQGPQFIFQYYEEEERQRGNFPDRFSGHQFPNYSSELNVNALLLGDSALYLCASSLEGRGALNEQFFGPGTRLTVL.

The chain is built from TRBV5-1 and TRBJ1-1, with TRBD1 identical over 7 bases. V lost 2 bases and J lost 0; bases outside the gene matches: 10. Germline lookup yields CDR1 SGHRS and CDR2 YFSETQ. There are 17 residues in the CDR3. The CDR3 region is CASSLGPGQLMNTEAFF. Here the CDR3 DNA reads TGCGCCAGCAGCTTAGGTCCGGGACAGTTAATGAACACTGAAGCTTTCTTT.

The chain links TRBV5-1 to TRBJ1-5, with D perhaps matching TRBD1 (5 bases). Germline V gives CDR1 SGHRS, CDR2 YFSETQ. Trimming shortened V by 0 bases and J by 5 bases, and 9 bases separated the two germline ends. The CDR3 sequence is 14 residues long. The CDR3 loop reads CASSLAGGDQPQHF. The CDR3 DNA sequence: TGCGCCAGCAGCTTGGCTGGGGGGGATCAGCCCCAGCATTTT.

The CDR3 sequence: CASSQDRLGLRRGSRADTQYF. The CDR3 DNA reads as TGCGCCAGCAGCCAAGATAGGTTAGGTTTAAGGAGGGGTTCGCGGGCAGATACGCAGTATTTT. The rearrangement uses TRBV4-1 and TRBJ2-3; TRBD2 might be the D (6 bases). The CDR3 consists of 21 residues. Germline-derived CDR1 and CDR2 are MGHRA and YSYEKL. Trimming cost V 0 bases and J 4 bases, with 29 bases left between them.

The chain joins TRBV7-8 to TRBJ2-1; 7 nucleotides match TRBD2. The germline gives CDR1 SGHVS, CDR2 FQNEAQ. CDR3 size: 17 residues. The junction had 12 bases not matched to a gene; V was cut back by 5 bases and J by 2 bases. The CDR3 sequence: CASSRSSAGTTYNEQFF. CDR3 bases: TGTGCCAGCAGCCGCTCGTCAGCCGGGACTACCTACAATGAGCAGTTCTTC.

The chain has TRBV2 and TRBJ2-1; 12 nucleotides line up with TRBD2. The ends lost 6 bases at V and 8 bases at J; junction bases unmatched: 14. Germline V gene data show CDR1 as SNHLY and CDR2 as FYNNEI. The CDR3 sequence is 17 residues long. CDR3 sequence (DNA): TGTGCCAGCAGCCTATGGCAAGGACTAGCGGGGAAGCATGAGCAGTTCTTC. Amino acids: CASSLWQGLAGKHEQFF. The full variable domain, rest sourced from reference TRBV2 and TRBJ2-1, is EPEVTQTPSHQVTQMGQEVILRCVPISNHLYFYWYRQILGQKVEFLVSFYNNEISEKSEIFDDQFSVERPDGSNFTLKIRSTKLEDSAMYFCASSLWQGLAGKHEQFFGPGTRLTVL.